This TCR beta chain comes out of a study of blood T cell repertoires in COVID-19. Sequencing used immunoSEQ multiplex PCR; TCRdb keeps in-frame clones, though not all of them. The repertoire has about 140,000 clones, approximately 87% of them found once; the top ten carry approximately 40%. This TCR came from a man between 50 and 59 years old who had recovered from COVID-19. The sequenced sample was peripheral blood.

The CDR3 DNA reads TGCGCCAGCAGCCATGGACTAGCGGGGAACACCGGGGAGCTGTTTTTT. As protein: CASSHGLAGNTGELFF. The rearrangement links TRBV5-1 to TRBJ2-2; 11 bases agree with TRBD2. Looked up from germline, CDR1 is SGHRS and CDR2 is YFSETQ. The junction had 3 bases not matched to a gene; V was cut back by 4 bases and J by 1 base. The length of the CDR3 is 16 residues.